Below are 26 T cell receptor beta chains sequenced from a single sample in a study of blood T cell repertoires in COVID-19. Sequencing was performed with immunoSEQ multiplex PCR; in TCRdb, only in-frame clones are kept and a portion is missing. The sample has about 21,000 clones, roughly 91% seen once. Sample: peripheral blood. The receptors originated from a man between 65 and 85 years old with active COVID-19.

The V and J genes are TRBV3-1 (or the pseudogene TRBV3-2) and TRBJ1-5, with D maybe TRBD1 (5 bases). Per germline, CDR1 LGHDT and CDR2 YNNKEL (reference sequence). V lost 2 bases, J lost 5 bases, and 25 bases lay in between. CDR3 length: 19 amino acids. CDR3 sequence reads: CASSQIRLIGGYTDQPQHF. The CDR3 DNA reads TGTGCCAGCAGCCAAATCCGGCTGATTGGGGGGTACACGGATCAGCCCCAGCATTTT.

The chain links TRBV7-2 to TRBJ2-7, with D possibly matching TRBD2 (7 bases). Germline CDR1 is SGHTA and CDR2 is FQGNSA. V was cut by 4 bases and J by 4 bases, with 17 bases left in between. This CDR3 has 15 amino acids. The chain's CDR3 is CASSYDRGAGYEQYF. As DNA, the CDR3 is TGTGCCAGCAGCTACGACCGGGGGGCAGGTTACGAGCAGTACTTC.

The chain combines TRBV11-2 with TRBJ2-7, with TRBD1 as a possible D gene (5 bases). Deletions cut 1 base from V and 5 bases from J, with 12 bases between. From germline, CDR1 is SGHAT and CDR2 FQNNGV. This CDR3 has 14 residues. CDR3 sequence reads: CASSLGWAGNEQYF. The CDR3 DNA is TGTGCCAGCAGCTTAGGTTGGGCAGGGAACGAGCAGTACTTC.

The chain recombines TRBV6-5 with TRBJ1-4; D uncertain. This CDR3 is 14 amino acids long. The germline CDR1 and CDR2 sequences are MNHEY and SVGAGI. Trimming took off 6 bases at V and 7 bases at J, with 15 bases between the two ends. The CDR3 region has the DNA TGTGCCAGCAGCGCCCGCAGTGAGGGTGAAAAACTGTTTTTT. Translating it yields CASSARSEGEKLFF.

The chain employs TRBV7-8 and TRBJ2-1; tentatively, D is TRBD1 (6 bases). The ends were cut back, 1 base at V and 6 bases at J, with 7 bases in the middle. This CDR3 is built from 13 residues. Looked up from germline, CDR1 is SGHVS and CDR2 is FQNEAQ. The CDR3, as DNA: TGTGCCAGCAGCTTAGACAGGGCCAATGAGCAGTTCTTC. Its translation is CASSLDRANEQFF.

The table lists this clone with a count of one. The chain employs TRBV7-7 and TRBJ2-2, with 9 bases aligning to TRBD1. CDR1 and CDR2 (germline): SSHAT, FNYEAQ (reference sequence). J lost 0 bases, V lost 5 bases, and 7 bases had no gene match. The CDR3 has 17 amino acids. This CDR3 reads CASSPLGQGANTGELFF. CDR3 nucleotides: TGTGCCAGCAGCCCATTGGGACAGGGAGCGAACACCGGGGAGCTGTTTTTT.

V and J are TRBV15 and TRBJ2-7; 8 bases align to TRBD2. CDR1 LNHNV and CDR2 YYDKDF come from the germline V gene (reference sequence). This CDR3 has 14 amino acids. The trim removed 3 bases at V and 2 bases at J, leaving 3 bases unmatched. The CDR3 loop reads CATSRERGTYEQYF. The CDR3 region has the DNA TGTGCCACCAGCAGGGAGCGGGGGACCTACGAGCAGTACTTC.

The chain couples TRBV6-5 to TRBJ2-7; 8 nucleotides match TRBD2. There are 15 residues in the CDR3. V gave up 4 bases and J gave up 0 bases; unmatched junction bases: 5. Per the germline V gene, CDR1 is MNHEY and CDR2 is SVGAGI. The CDR3 is CASSFKAGDSYEQYF. In DNA form, the CDR3 reads TGTGCCAGCAGTTTCAAAGCGGGAGACTCCTACGAGCAGTACTTC.

The rearrangement joins TRBV19 to TRBJ2-5, with 15 bases that match TRBD2. V gave up 4 bases and J gave up 5 bases; unmatched junction bases: 8. The CDR3 spans 17 residues. Germline V gives CDR1 LNHDA, CDR2 SQIVND (reference sequence). The CDR3: CASSTAGTSGRSETQYF. The DNA for the CDR3 is TGTGCCAGTAGTACCGCCGGGACTAGCGGGAGGTCTGAGACCCAGTACTTC.

The chain carries TRBV7-9 and TRBJ1-6; D may be TRBD1 (6 bases). The V and J ends lost 5 bases and 6 bases respectively, with 17 bases between them. CDR1 and CDR2 from the germline V gene are SEHNR and FQNEAQ (reference sequence). The CDR3 runs to 16 residues. CDR3: CASSPQTGQPNSPLHF. CDR3 nucleotides: TGTGCCAGCAGCCCCCAGACAGGACAACCTAATTCACCCCTCCACTTT.

The chain employs TRBV5-1 and TRBJ1-2; tentative D call: TRBD1 (5 bases). The V end lost 4 bases, the J end lost 7 bases, and 26 bases lay between the germline ends. CDR3 length equals 17 residues. Per the germline V gene, CDR1 is SGHRS and CDR2 is YFSETQ. The CDR3 is CASSRAGSFSRSFGYTF. Written as DNA, the CDR3 is TGCGCCAGCAGCAGGGCAGGGTCTTTTTCCCGGTCCTTTGGCTACACCTTC.

The chain recombines TRBV19 with TRBJ2-5; 12 bases line up with TRBD2. The CDR3 has 16 amino acids. The J segment lost 7 bases and the V segment lost 5 bases, leaving 11 bases of the junction unmatched. Germline V gene lookup returns CDR1 LNHDA and CDR2 SQIVND (reference sequence). CDR3 DNA sequence: TGTGCCAGTAGTCAAGGACTAGCGGGAATGACAGGGACCCAGTACTTC. Protein product: CASSQGLAGMTGTQYF. Full variable domain (remainder filled in from reference TRBV19 and TRBJ2-5): DGGITQSPKYLFRKEGQNVTLSCEQNLNHDAMYWYRQDPGQGLRLIYYSQIVNDFQKGDIAEGYSVSREKKESFPLTVTSAQKNPTAFYLCASSQGLAGMTGTQYFGPGTRLLVL.

The chain uses TRBV5-4 and TRBJ1-1, with D possibly being TRBD1 (6 bases). This CDR3 is 13 amino acids long. The V end lost 3 bases, the J end lost 2 bases, and 8 bases lay between the germline ends. Germline CDR1 is SGHNT and CDR2 is YYREEE (reference sequence). Written as DNA, the CDR3 is TGTGCCAGCAGCTCGGACAGTAACACTGAAGCTTTCTTT. It translates to CASSSDSNTEAFF. The variable domain in full, completed from reference TRBV5-4 and TRBJ1-1, reads ETGVTQSPTHLIKTRGQQVTLRCSSQSGHNTVSWYQQALGQGPQFIFQYYREEENGRGNFPPRFSGLQFPNYSSELNVNALELDDSALYLCASSSDSNTEAFFGQGTRLTVV.

By its share, this clone is medium-sized. V and J are TRBV19 and TRBJ1-1; D not certain. Germline assignment: CDR1 LNHDA and CDR2 SQIVND (reference sequence). This CDR3 spans 14 amino acids. V was clipped by 6 bases and J by 6 bases, with 17 bases between them. CDR3 region: CASRGYTGVPEAFF. The CDR3 DNA reads TGTGCCAGTAGAGGATACACCGGGGTCCCTGAAGCTTTCTTT.

The chain combines TRBV13 with TRBJ2-7, with D perhaps matching TRBD1 (5 bases). CDR1 is PRHDT, CDR2 FYEKMQ, per germline (reference sequence). V was pared by 1 base and J by 9 bases, with 22 bases between. This CDR3 spans 16 amino acids. CDR3 coding DNA: TGTGCCAGCAGCTTAGAACAAGGAGACAGCGCACCGCGGCAGTACTTC. It encodes CASSLEQGDSAPRQYF.

The gene calls are TRBV6-5 and TRBJ2-4, with TRBD1 identical over 7 bases. Trimming at V came to 5 bases and at J to 3 bases, leaving 7 bases not matched to a gene. The germline V gene encodes CDR1 MNHEY and CDR2 SVGAGI. The CDR3 has 15 amino acids. The CDR3 protein is CASSRDRADKNIQYF. The CDR3 DNA reads as TGTGCCAGCAGTCGGGACAGAGCTGACAAAAACATTCAGTACTTC.

In nucleotides, the CDR3 is TGTGCCAGCAGCCAGGACAGGGTGTCCTATAATTCACCCCTCCACTTT. As protein: CASSQDRVSYNSPLHF. This chain links TRBV3-1 (or the pseudogene TRBV3-2) with TRBJ1-6; 8 bases fit TRBD1. The CDR3 loop spans 16 amino acids. The junction had 2 bases not matched to a gene; V was cut back by 3 bases and J by 1 base. The germline gives CDR1 LGHDT, CDR2 YNNKEL (reference sequence).

There are a few counts of this clone. The chain combines TRBV4-2 with TRBJ2-7; a possible D gene is TRBD1 (6 bases). The ends were cut back, 0 bases at V and 2 bases at J, with 14 bases in the middle. The CDR3 contains 16 residues. Per germline, CDR1 LGHNA and CDR2 YNFKEQ. In nucleotides, the CDR3 is TGTGCCAGCAGCCAAGAACGGACAGTATCAACCTACGAGCAGTACTTC. It yields the protein CASSQERTVSTYEQYF.

This clone was recorded once. The chain links TRBV5-8 to TRBJ1-2; D not certain. V gave up 0 bases and J gave up 8 bases, with 11 bases separating them. Germline CDR1 reads SGHTS; CDR2 reads YDEGEE. This CDR3 is 13 amino acids long. DNA for the CDR3: TGTGCCAGCAGCTTGGCCATGGGCTCCGGCTACACCTTC. Translating it yields CASSLAMGSGYTF.

The J gene is TRBJ2-3, the V gene TRBV2; 8 nucleotides agree with TRBD2. With 7 bases clipped from V and 5 bases from J, the junction kept 5 bases outside the gene matches. The germline CDR1 and CDR2 sequences are SNHLY and FYNNEI. The CDR3 has 13 residues. In nucleotides, the CDR3 is TGTGCCAGCAACTCGGGGGGGAAAGATACGCAGTATTTT. Translating it yields CASNSGGKDTQYF.

This clone has more than one count but fewer than ten. The chain couples TRBV6-5 to TRBJ1-4; 11 bases line up with TRBD1. Germline values: CDR1 MNHEY, CDR2 SVGAGI. The ends lost 7 bases at V and 8 bases at J; junction bases unmatched: 6. This CDR3 is built from 14 residues. The CDR3 DNA reads TGTGCCAGCATCCGGGACAGGGGGGGAGAAAAACTGTTTTTT. This codes for CASIRDRGGEKLFF.

The chain uses TRBV15 and TRBJ1-4; 7 bases map to TRBD1. This CDR3 contains 15 residues. The V gene's germline CDR1 is LNHNV and CDR2 YYDKDF (reference sequence). With 0 bases clipped from V and 4 bases from J, the junction kept 2 bases outside the gene matches. CDR3: CATSRERQGNEKLFF. Written as DNA, the CDR3 is TGTGCCACCAGCAGAGAGAGACAGGGTAATGAAAAACTGTTTTTT.

The rearrangement links TRBV5-1 to TRBJ2-1, with TRBD2 matching over 8 bases. The CDR3 loop spans 16 amino acids. The germline gives CDR1 SGHRS, CDR2 YFSETQ. Trimming took 3 bases from V and 4 from J; bases not matched to a gene: 9. The CDR3 bases are TGCGCCAGCAGCTCCCTGGGCGGGAGGTATTACAATGAGCAGTTCTTC. Amino acid sequence: CASSSLGGRYYNEQFF.

The CDR3 DNA follows: TGTGCCAGCAGCTCGCGAGCGGGAGGACTCACAGATACGCAGTATTTT. The encoded protein is CASSSRAGGLTDTQYF. This chain joins TRBV7-3 and TRBJ2-3, with 9 bases identical to TRBD2. V was pared by 4 bases and J by 2 bases, with 7 bases of the junction left unmatched. This CDR3 has 16 amino acids. Germline CDR1 and CDR2: SGHTA and FQGTGA.

The chain joins TRBV5-1 to TRBJ2-1, with TRBD2 matching over 12 bases. Germline CDR1 SGHRS, CDR2 YFSETQ. V was clipped by 4 bases and J by 8 bases; unmatched bases: 1. This CDR3 is 13 amino acids long. In DNA form, the CDR3 reads TGCGCCAGCAGCGGACTAGCGGGACATGAGCAGTTCTTC. The encoded protein is CASSGLAGHEQFF.

V usage is TRBV18 and J usage is TRBJ1-5; 10 nucleotides match TRBD1. The CDR3 sequence is 15 residues long. CDR1 and CDR2 from the germline V gene are KGHSH and LQKENI. V shed 3 bases and J 3 bases; nucleotides not matched to a gene: 2. The CDR3 region is CASSPGQGINQPQHF. The CDR3 DNA sequence: TGTGCCAGCTCACCGGGACAGGGGATCAATCAGCCCCAGCATTTT. Combining the CDR3 with reference TRBV18 and TRBJ1-5 gives the whole variable domain NAGVMQNPRHLVRRRGQEARLRCSPMKGHSHVYWYRQLPEEGLKFMVYLQKENIIDESGMPKERFSAEFPKEGPSILRIQQVVRGDSAAYFCASSPGQGINQPQHFGDGTRLSIL.